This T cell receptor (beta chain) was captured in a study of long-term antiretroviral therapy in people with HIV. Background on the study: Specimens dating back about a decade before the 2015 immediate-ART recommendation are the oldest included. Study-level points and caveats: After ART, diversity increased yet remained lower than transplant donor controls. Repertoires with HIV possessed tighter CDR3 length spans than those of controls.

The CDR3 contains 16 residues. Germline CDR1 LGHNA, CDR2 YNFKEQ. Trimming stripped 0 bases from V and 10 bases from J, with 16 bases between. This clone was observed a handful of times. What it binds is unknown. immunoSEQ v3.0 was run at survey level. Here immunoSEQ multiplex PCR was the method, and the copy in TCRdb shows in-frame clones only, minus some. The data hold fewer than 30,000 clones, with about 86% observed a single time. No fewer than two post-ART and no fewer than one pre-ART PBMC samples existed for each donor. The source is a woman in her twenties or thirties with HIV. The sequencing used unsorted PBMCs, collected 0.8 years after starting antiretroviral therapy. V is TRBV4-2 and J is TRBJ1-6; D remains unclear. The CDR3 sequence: CASSQDKRTERSPLHF. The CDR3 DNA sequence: TGTGCCAGCAGCCAAGATAAGAGAACAGAGAGATCACCCCTCCACTTT.